These 3 T cell receptor beta chains share one sample of origin, sequenced in a study of graft-versus-host responses after intestinal transplantation. Assay used: immunoSEQ multiplex PCR; TCRdb lists only in-frame clones, some missing. The sample comprises about 86,000 clones, over 75% of which are singletons, and 0.4% to 0.5% rests with the top ten. Antigen specificity for these receptors is unknown. The source was unstimulated CD8+ T cells sorted from spleen or lymph node cells, collected before intestinal transplant. The origin of the receptors is a human donor who received an intestinal transplant.

The V call is TRBV7-9, the J call TRBJ2-3, with TRBD2 matching over 7 bases. V lost 1 base, J lost 2 bases, and 6 bases stayed unmatched. The CDR3 has 16 amino acids. Germline CDR1 SEHNR, CDR2 FQNEAQ (reference sequence). This CDR3 is CASSLVVSGPTDTQYF. CDR3 nucleotide sequence: TGTGCCAGCAGCTTAGTCGTTAGCGGGCCCACAGATACGCAGTATTTT.

The table lists this clone with a few counts. This chain links TRBV30 with TRBJ1-2; D gene uncertain. Germline loops: CDR1 GTSNPN, CDR2 SVGIG (reference sequence). The V end lost 4 bases, the J end lost 6 bases, and 9 bases lay between the germline ends. The CDR3 is 11 amino acids. The CDR3 loop is CAWTTVNGYTF. CDR3 DNA: TGTGCCTGGACTACAGTGAATGGCTACACCTTC.

The J gene is TRBJ1-5, the V gene TRBV27, with D perhaps TRBD1 (5 bases). There are 18 residues in the CDR3. The germline V and J ends were trimmed by 2 bases and 4 bases, with 21 bases remaining between them. The germline V gene has CDR1 MNHEY and CDR2 SMNVEV (reference sequence). CDR3 sequence (DNA): TGTGCCAGCAGTTTACGCGGCAGGGTGATGGGTGGGAATCAGCCCCAGCATTTT. Translation gives CASSLRGRVMGGNQPQHF.